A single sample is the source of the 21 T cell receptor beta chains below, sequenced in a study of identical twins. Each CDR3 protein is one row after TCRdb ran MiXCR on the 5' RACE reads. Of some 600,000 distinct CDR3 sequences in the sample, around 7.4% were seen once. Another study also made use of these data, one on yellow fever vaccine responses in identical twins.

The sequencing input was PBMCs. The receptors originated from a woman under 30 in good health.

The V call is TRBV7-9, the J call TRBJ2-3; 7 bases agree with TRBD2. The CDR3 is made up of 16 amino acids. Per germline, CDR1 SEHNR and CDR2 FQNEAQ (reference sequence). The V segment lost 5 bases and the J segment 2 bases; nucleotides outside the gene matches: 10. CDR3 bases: TGTGCCAGCAGCCCCTCCGGGAAGCGGGACACAGATACGCAGTATTTT. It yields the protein CASSPSGKRDTDTQYF.

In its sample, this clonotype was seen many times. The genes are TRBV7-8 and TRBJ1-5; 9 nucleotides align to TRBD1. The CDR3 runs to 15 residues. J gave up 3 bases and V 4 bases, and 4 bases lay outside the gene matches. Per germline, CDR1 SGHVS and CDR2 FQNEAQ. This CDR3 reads CASSSNRGPNQPQHF. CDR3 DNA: TGTGCCAGCAGCTCCAACAGGGGGCCCAATCAGCCCCAGCATTTT.

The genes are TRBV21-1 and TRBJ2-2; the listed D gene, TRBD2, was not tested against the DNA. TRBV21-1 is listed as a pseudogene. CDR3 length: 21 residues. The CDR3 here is CASSKVQQDLAGGWGTGELFF. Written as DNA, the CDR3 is TGTGCCAGCAGCAAAGTCCAACAGGACCTAGCGGGAGGGTGGGGCACCGGGGAGCTGTTTTTT.

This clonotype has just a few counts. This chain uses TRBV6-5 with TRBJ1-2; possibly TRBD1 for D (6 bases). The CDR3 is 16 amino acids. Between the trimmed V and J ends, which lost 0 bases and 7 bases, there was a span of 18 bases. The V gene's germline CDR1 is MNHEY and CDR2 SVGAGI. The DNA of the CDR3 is TGTGCCAGCAGTTACTCCCGGGGCAGGGGTTCCCCTGGCTACACCTTC. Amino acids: CASSYSRGRGSPGYTF.

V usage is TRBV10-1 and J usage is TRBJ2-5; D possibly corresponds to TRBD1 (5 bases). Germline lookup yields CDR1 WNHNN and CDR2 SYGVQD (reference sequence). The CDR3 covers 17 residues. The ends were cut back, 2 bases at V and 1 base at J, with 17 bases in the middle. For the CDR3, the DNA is TGCGCCAGCAGTGAGGCCCCCCGGACAAGACCCCAAGAGACCCAGTACTTC. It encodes CASSEAPRTRPQETQYF.

The CDR3 here is CASSQSGGFYNEQFF. The CDR3 nucleotides are TGTGCCAGCAGCCAAAGCGGGGGCTTTTACAATGAGCAGTTCTTC. The genes are TRBV7-6 and TRBJ2-1; 8 bases fit TRBD2. The CDR3 totals 15 residues. Germline trimming cut 5 bases from V and 4 bases from J; bases unmatched to any gene: 7. The V gene's germline CDR1 is SGHVS and CDR2 FNYEAQ. Supplemented by reference TRBV7-6 and TRBJ2-1, the full variable domain reads GAGVSQSPRYKVTKRGQDVALRCDPISGHVSLYWYRQALGQGPEFLTYFNYEAQQDKSGLPNDRFSAERPEGSISTLTIQRTEQRDSAMYRCASSQSGGFYNEQFFGPGTRLTVL.

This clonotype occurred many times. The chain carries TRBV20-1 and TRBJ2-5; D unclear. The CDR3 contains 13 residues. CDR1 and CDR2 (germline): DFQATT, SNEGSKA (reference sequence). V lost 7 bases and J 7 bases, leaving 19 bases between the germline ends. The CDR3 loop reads CSVPEGDVGTQYF. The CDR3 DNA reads TGCAGTGTACCAGAAGGAGACGTTGGGACCCAGTACTTC.

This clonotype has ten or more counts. The CDR3 reads CASSEAGGPWYEQYF. CDR3 in DNA: TGCGCCAGCAGTGAGGCGGGAGGGCCTTGGTACGAGCAGTACTTC. The genes are TRBV10-2 and TRBJ2-7; 9 bases line up with TRBD2. The germline V gene has CDR1 WSHSY and CDR2 SAAADI. The V gene end was trimmed by 2 bases and the J gene end by 4 bases; junction bases not matched to a gene: 6. The CDR3 is 15 amino acids.

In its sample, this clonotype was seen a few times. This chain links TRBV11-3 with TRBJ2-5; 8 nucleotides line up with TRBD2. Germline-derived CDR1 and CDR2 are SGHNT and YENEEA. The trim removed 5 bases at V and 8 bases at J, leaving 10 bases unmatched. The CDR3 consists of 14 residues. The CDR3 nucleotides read TGTGCCAGCAGCGATACCACTAGCGGAGTCACCCAGTACTTC. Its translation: CASSDTTSGVTQYF.

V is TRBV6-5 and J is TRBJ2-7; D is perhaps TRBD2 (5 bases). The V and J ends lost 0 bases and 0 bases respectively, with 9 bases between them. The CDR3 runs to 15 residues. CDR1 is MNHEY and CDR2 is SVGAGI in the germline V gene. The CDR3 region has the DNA TGTGCCAGCAGTTACTCGAACGGGAACTCCTACGAGCAGTACTTC. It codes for CASSYSNGNSYEQYF.

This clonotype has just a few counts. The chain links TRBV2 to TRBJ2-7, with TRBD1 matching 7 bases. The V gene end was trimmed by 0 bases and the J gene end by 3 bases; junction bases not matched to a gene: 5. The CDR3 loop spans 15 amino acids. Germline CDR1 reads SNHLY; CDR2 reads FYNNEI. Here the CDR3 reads CASSEAGTAVYEQYF. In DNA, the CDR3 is TGTGCCAGCAGTGAAGCAGGGACAGCAGTCTACGAGCAGTACTTC.

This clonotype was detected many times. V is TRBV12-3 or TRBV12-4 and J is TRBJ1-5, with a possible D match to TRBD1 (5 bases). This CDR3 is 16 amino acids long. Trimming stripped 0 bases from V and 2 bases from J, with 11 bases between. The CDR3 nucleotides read TGTGCCAGCAGTTTAGCGGGGGGAGGGGGCAATCAGCCCCAGCATTTT. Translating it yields CASSLAGGGGNQPQHF.

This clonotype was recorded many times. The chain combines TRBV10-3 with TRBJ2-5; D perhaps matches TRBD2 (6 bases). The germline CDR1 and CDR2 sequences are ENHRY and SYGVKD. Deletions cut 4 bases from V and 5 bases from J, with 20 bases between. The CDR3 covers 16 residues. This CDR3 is CAISGLRDSRRETQYF. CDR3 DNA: TGTGCCATCAGTGGGCTACGGGACTCCCGGAGGGAGACCCAGTACTTC.

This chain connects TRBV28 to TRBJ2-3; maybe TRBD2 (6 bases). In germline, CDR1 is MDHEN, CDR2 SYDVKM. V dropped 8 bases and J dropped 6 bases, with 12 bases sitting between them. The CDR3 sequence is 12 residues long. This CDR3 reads CASGGAPDTQYF. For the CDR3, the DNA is TGTGCCAGCGGCGGGGCTCCGGATACGCAGTATTTT.

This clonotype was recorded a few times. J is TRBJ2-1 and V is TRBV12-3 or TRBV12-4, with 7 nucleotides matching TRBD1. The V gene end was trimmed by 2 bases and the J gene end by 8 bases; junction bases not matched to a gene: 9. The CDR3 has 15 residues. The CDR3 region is CASSLTRGIGDEQFF. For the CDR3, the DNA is TGTGCCAGCAGTTTAACCAGGGGGATTGGCGATGAGCAGTTCTTC.

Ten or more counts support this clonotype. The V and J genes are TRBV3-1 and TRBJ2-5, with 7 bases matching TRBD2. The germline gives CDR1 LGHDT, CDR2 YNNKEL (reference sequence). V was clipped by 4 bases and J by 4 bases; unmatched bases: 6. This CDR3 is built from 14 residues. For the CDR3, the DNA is TGTGCCAGCAGCCTTGGACTAGTTGCAGAGACCCAGTACTTC. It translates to CASSLGLVAETQYF.

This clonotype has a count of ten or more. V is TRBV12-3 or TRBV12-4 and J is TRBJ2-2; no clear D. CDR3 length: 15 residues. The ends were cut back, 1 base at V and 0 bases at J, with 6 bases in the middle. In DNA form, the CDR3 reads TGTGCCAGCAGTTTAGTCCCACCGAACACCGGGGAGCTGTTTTTT. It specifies CASSLVPPNTGELFF.

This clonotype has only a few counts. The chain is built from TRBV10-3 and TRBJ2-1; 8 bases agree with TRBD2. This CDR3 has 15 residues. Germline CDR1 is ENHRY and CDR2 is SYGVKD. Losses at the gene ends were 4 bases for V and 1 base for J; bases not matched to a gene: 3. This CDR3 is CAISGTSGSYNEQFF. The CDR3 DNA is TGTGCCATCAGTGGAACTAGCGGATCCTACAATGAGCAGTTCTTC.

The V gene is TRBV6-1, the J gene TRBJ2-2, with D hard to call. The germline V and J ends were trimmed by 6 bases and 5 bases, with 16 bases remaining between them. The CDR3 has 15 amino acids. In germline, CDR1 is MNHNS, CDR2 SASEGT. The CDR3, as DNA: TGTGCCAGCAGCTCCCGTTCTATCGGGACCGGGGAGCTGTTTTTT. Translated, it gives CASSSRSIGTGELFF.

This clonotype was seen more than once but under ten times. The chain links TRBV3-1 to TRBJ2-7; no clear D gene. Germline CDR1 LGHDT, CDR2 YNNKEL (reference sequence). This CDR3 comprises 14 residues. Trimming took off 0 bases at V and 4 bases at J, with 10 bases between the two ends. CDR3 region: CASSQDLLVYEQYF. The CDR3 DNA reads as TGTGCCAGCAGCCAAGATCTTTTGGTATACGAGCAGTACTTC.

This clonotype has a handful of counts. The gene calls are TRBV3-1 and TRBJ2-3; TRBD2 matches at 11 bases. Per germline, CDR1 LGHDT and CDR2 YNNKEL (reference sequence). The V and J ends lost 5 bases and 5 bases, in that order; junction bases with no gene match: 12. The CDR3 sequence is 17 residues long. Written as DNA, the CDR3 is TGTGCCAGCAGCGCAATGATAGCGGGAGGGCCCAGAGATACGCAGTATTTT. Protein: CASSAMIAGGPRDTQYF.